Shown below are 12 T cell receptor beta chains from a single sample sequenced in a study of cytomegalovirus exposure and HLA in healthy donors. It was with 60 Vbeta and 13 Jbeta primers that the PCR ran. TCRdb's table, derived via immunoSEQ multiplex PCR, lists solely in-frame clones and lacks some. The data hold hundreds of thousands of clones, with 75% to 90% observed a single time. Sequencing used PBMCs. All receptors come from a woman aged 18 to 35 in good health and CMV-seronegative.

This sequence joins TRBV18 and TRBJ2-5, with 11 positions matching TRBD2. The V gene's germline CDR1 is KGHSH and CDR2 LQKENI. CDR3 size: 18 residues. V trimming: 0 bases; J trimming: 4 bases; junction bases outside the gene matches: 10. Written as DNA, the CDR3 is TGTGCCAGCTCACCACCAAGCCTAGCGGGAGGCCTGGGAGAGACCCAGTACTTC. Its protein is CASSPPSLAGGLGETQYF.

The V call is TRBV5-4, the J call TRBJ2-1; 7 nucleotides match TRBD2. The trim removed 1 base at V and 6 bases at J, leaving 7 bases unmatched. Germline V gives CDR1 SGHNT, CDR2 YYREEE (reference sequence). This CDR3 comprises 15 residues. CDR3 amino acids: CASSLPGAGANEQFF. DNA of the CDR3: TGTGCCAGCAGCTTGCCCGGGGCGGGAGCCAATGAGCAGTTCTTC.

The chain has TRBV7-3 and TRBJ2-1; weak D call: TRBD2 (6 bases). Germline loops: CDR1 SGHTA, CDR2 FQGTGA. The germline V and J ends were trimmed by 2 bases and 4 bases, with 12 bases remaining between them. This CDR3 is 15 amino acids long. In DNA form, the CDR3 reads TGTGCCAGCAGCTTATCGGGGGATTCATACAATGAGCAGTTCTTC. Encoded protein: CASSLSGDSYNEQFF.

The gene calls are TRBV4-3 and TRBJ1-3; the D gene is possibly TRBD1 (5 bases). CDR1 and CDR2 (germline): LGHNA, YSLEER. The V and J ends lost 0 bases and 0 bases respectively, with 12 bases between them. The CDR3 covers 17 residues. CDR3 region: CASSQDTTARSGNTIYF. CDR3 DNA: TGCGCCAGCAGCCAAGATACGACAGCCCGCTCTGGAAACACCATATATTTT.

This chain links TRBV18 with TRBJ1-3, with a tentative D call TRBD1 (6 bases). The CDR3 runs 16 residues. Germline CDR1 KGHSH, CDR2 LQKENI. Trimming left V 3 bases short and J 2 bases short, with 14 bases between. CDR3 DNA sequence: TGTGCCAGCTCACCTAGGGACATGAGACCTGGAAACACCATATATTTT. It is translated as CASSPRDMRPGNTIYF.

The CDR3 region is CASSYGQGPYEQYF. For the CDR3, the DNA is TGTGCCAGCAGCTATGGACAGGGTCCGTACGAGCAGTACTTC. The rearrangement uses TRBV6-5 and TRBJ2-7, with 8 nucleotides matching TRBD1. J was trimmed by 4 bases and V by 6 bases; bases with no gene match: 8. This CDR3 is built from 14 residues. The germline CDR1 and CDR2 sequences are MNHEY and SVGAGI.

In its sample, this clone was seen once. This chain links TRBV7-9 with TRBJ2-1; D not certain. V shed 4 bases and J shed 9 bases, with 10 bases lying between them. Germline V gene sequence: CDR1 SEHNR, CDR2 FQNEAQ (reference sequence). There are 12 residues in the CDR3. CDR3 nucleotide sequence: TGTGCCAGCAGCTCCCTGTATTTTGAGCAGTTCTTC. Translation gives CASSSLYFEQFF.

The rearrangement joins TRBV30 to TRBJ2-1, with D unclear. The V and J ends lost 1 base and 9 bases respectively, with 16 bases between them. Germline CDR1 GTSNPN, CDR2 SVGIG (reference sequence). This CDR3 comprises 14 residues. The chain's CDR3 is CAWSGGPTLAEQFF. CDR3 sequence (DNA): TGTGCCTGGAGTGGCGGTCCGACCCTCGCTGAGCAGTTCTTC.

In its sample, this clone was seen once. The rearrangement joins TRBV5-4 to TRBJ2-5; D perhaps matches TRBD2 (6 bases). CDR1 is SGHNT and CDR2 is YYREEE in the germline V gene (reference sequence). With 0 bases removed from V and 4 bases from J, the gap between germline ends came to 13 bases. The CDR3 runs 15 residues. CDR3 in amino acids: CASSLGAGGGETQYF. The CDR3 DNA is TGTGCCAGCAGCTTGGGCGCCGGGGGTGGAGAGACCCAGTACTTC. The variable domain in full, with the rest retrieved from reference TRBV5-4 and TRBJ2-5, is ETGVTQSPTHLIKTRGQQVTLRCSSQSGHNTVSWYQQALGQGPQFIFQYYREEENGRGNFPPRFSGLQFPNYSSELNVNALELDDSALYLCASSLGAGGGETQYFGPGTRLLVL.

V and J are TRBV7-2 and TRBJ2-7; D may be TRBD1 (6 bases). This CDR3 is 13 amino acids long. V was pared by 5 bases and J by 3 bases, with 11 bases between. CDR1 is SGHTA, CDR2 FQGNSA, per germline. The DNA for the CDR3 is TGTGCCAGCAGCACCCTAGGGGGCTACGAGCAGTACTTC. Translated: CASSTLGGYEQYF.

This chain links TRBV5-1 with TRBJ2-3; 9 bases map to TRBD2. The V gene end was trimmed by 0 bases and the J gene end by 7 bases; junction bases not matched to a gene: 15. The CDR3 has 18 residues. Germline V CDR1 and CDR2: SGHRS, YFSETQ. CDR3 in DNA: TGCGCCAGCAGCTTGGACAAATCCGTAGCGGGGGTCTACCATACGCAGTATTTT. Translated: CASSLDKSVAGVYHTQYF.

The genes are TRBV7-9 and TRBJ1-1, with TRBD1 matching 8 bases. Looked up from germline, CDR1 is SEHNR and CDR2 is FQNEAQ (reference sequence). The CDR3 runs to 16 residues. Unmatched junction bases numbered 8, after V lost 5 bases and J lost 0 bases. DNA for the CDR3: TGTGCCAGCAGCCCGGACAGGGTGTCGCTGAACACTGAAGCTTTCTTT. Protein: CASSPDRVSLNTEAFF.